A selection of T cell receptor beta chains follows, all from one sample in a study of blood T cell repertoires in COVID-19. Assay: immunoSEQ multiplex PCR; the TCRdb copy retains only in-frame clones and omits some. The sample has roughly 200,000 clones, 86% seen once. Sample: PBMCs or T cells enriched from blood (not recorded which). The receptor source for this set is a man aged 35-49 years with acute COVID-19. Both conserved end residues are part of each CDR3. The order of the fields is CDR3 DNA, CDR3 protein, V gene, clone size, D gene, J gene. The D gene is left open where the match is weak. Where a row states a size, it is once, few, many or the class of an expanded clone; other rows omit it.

CDR3 DNA: TGTGCCAGCAGCCCCCCTAGCGGGAGAATGGGAACCGGGGAGCTGTTTTTT
CDR3 protein: CASSPPSGRMGTGELFF
V gene: TRBV6-2/TRBV6-3
clone size: .
D gene: TRBD2
J gene: TRBJ2-2

CDR3 DNA: TGTGCCATCATGTTCACAGGGGAGGGAAACACCATATATTTT
CDR3 protein: CAIMFTGEGNTIYF
V gene: TRBV10-3
clone size: once
D gene: TRBD1
J gene: TRBJ1-3

CDR3 DNA: TGTGCCAGCAGCTTTGACAGGGGCGAGCAGTACTTC
CDR3 protein: CASSFDRGEQYF
V gene: TRBV11-2
clone size: .
D gene: TRBD1
J gene: TRBJ2-7

CDR3 DNA: TGTGCCAGCAGACGAGGGACAAGACAAGCTTTCTTT
CDR3 protein: CASRRGTRQAFF
V gene: TRBV7-9
clone size: .
D gene: .
J gene: TRBJ1-1

CDR3 DNA: TGTGCCAGCAGTTTGGTACAGGAGCAGTTCTTC
CDR3 protein: CASSLVQEQFF
V gene: TRBV28
clone size: .
D gene: .
J gene: TRBJ2-1

CDR3 DNA: TGTGCCAGCAGCCGCGGGTTGAGCTCCTACAATGAGCAGTTCTTC
CDR3 protein: CASSRGLSSYNEQFF
V gene: TRBV27
clone size: .
D gene: .
J gene: TRBJ2-1

CDR3 DNA: TGTGCCAGCACCCAACTAAGGGGGCCAGAGACCCAGTACTTC
CDR3 protein: CASTQLRGPETQYF
V gene: TRBV11-2
clone size: .
D gene: TRBD1
J gene: TRBJ2-5

CDR3 DNA: TGTGCCAGCAGCTTAGGCGGAACCTATGGCTACACCTTC
CDR3 protein: CASSLGGTYGYTF
V gene: TRBV7-8
clone size: .
D gene: .
J gene: TRBJ1-2

CDR3 DNA: TGTGCCAGCAGTGAAAACTGGAACACTGAAGCTTTCTTT
CDR3 protein: CASSENWNTEAFF
V gene: TRBV6-1
clone size: .
D gene: .
J gene: TRBJ1-1

CDR3 DNA: TGCGCCAGCAGCTTGCAGGGTCTAGCGGGAGCCAACGAGCAGTACTTC
CDR3 protein: CASSLQGLAGANEQYF
V gene: TRBV5-1
clone size: .
D gene: TRBD2
J gene: TRBJ2-7

CDR3 DNA: TGTGCCTGGAGTCGGTCCTACAATGAGCAGTTCTTC
CDR3 protein: CAWSRSYNEQFF
V gene: TRBV30
clone size: .
D gene: .
J gene: TRBJ2-1

CDR3 DNA: TGTGCCAGCAGTTTCAGTTTTGGTAGCAATCAGCCCCAGCATTTT
CDR3 protein: CASSFSFGSNQPQHF
V gene: TRBV28
clone size: .
D gene: .
J gene: TRBJ1-5

CDR3 DNA: TGTGCCAGCTCCAGAGATGTATACGAGCAGTACTTC
CDR3 protein: CASSRDVYEQYF
V gene: TRBV7-9
clone size: few
D gene: .
J gene: TRBJ2-7